A single sample gave rise to the 20 T cell receptor beta chains below, sequenced in a study of monozygotic twins with inflammatory bowel disease. With the 5' RACE reads reprocessed, TCRdb shows one record per CDR3 protein and no DNA. This repertoire includes approximately 400,000 distinct CDR3 sequences. Input material: blood. Receptor source: a human donor with ulcerative colitis or Crohn's disease, or a healthy co-twin of an affected twin (not recorded which).

This chain links TRBV6-6 with TRBJ1-2. The CDR3 is made up of 11 amino acids. The germline gives CDR1 MNHNY, CDR2 SVGAGI (reference sequence). The CDR3 sequence is CASSYSKGYTF.

The chain is built from TRBV5-1 and TRBJ2-7; the D gene TCRdb calls, TRBD1, cannot be checked with no DNA. Looked up from germline, CDR1 is SGHRS and CDR2 is YFSETQ. The CDR3 loop spans 15 amino acids. CDR3 sequence: CASSSPTTGNYEQYF.

This chain's CDR3 is CASSRIGEGLYNEQFF. The chain combines TRBV6-1 with TRBJ2-1; with no DNA, the TCRdb D assignment of TRBD2 cannot be verified. Germline V lookup: CDR1 MNHNS, CDR2 SASEGT. The CDR3 covers 16 residues.

V gene TRBV18 combines with J gene TRBJ2-3; the D call of TRBD2 rests on TCRdb alone, since no DNA is present to check it. Germline-derived CDR1 and CDR2 are KGHSH and LQKENI. The CDR3 is 16 residues long. CDR3: CASSPQLAGRTDTQYF.

CDR3 loop: CASSLLGSHEQYF. The chain uses TRBV27 and TRBJ2-7; TCRdb gives TRBD1 as the D gene, but with no DNA this cannot be confirmed. The CDR3 totals 13 residues. The germline gives CDR1 MNHEY, CDR2 SMNVEV (reference sequence).

The chain recombines TRBV20-1 with TRBJ2-3; there is no DNA to check the TCRdb D call of TRBD1. The CDR3 is 18 residues long. Per the germline V gene, CDR1 is DFQATT and CDR2 is SNEGSKA (reference sequence). This CDR3 reads CSARAGRDATLGTDTQYF.

The V and J genes are TRBV5-1 and TRBJ1-4; without DNA, the TCRdb call of TRBD1 cannot be checked. This CDR3 has 14 amino acids. Germline CDR1 SGHRS, CDR2 YFSETQ. CDR3 sequence reads: CASSIQGLDEKLFF.

This chain uses TRBV5-1 with TRBJ1-2; TCRdb calls TRBD1, which cannot be checked without DNA. Germline CDR1 is SGHRS and CDR2 is YFSETQ. The CDR3 totals 15 residues. This CDR3 reads CASSLDRGPVYGYTF.

This chain joins TRBV5-1 and TRBJ2-5; TCRdb designates TRBD1, a call that cannot be tested without DNA. The CDR3 runs 14 residues. Germline CDR1 reads SGHRS; CDR2 reads YFSETQ. CDR3 loop: CASSSGAYQETQYF.

CDR3 loop: CASRLTGATDTQYF. The chain has TRBV12-3 or TRBV12-4 and TRBJ2-3; the TCRdb D gene call, TRBD1, has no DNA to confirm it. The CDR3 is 14 amino acids.

The chain employs TRBV6-1 and TRBJ1-1; TCRdb returns TRBD1, unconfirmable since there is no DNA. The CDR3 is made up of 15 amino acids. Germline-derived CDR1 and CDR2 are MNHNS and SASEGT. CDR3 protein: CASRPATGGRTEAFF.

The chain has TRBV20-1 and TRBJ1-2; TCRdb calls TRBD1, which cannot be checked without DNA. The germline V gene encodes CDR1 DFQATT and CDR2 SNEGSKA (reference sequence). CDR3 length: 13 amino acids. The chain's CDR3 is CSAPGTGNHGYTF.

The chain carries TRBV25-1 and TRBJ2-1. Germline V gene sequence: CDR1 MGHDK, CDR2 SYGVNS. The length of the CDR3 is 14 residues. The CDR3: CASSEWRLDNEQFF.

The chain couples TRBV5-1 to TRBJ1-4. There are 11 residues in the CDR3. Looked up from germline, CDR1 is SGHRS and CDR2 is YFSETQ. CDR3 region: CASRAEEKLFF.

The chain uses TRBV10-2 and TRBJ2-7; as DNA is missing, the TRBD2 call by TCRdb cannot be tested. Germline V gene lookup returns CDR1 WSHSY and CDR2 SAAADI. The CDR3 sequence is 16 residues long. CDR3 in amino acids: CASSEPPGASGRVVYF.

The gene calls are TRBV4-1 and TRBJ2-3; absent DNA, TCRdb's TRBD1 call cannot be checked. Per the germline V gene, CDR1 is MGHRA and CDR2 is YSYEKL. CDR3 size: 16 residues. The CDR3 sequence is CASSQDRQGMIDTQYF.

J is TRBJ1-2 and V is TRBV20-1; TCRdb lists TRBD1, though no DNA is available to test this call. Per germline, CDR1 DFQATT and CDR2 SNEGSKA (reference sequence). The CDR3 length is 13 residues. The CDR3 is CSATTGLNYGYTF.

V gene TRBV30 combines with J gene TRBJ1-5; as DNA is missing, the TRBD1 call by TCRdb cannot be tested. There are 13 residues in the CDR3. Looked up from germline, CDR1 is GTSNPN and CDR2 is SVGIG (reference sequence). The chain's CDR3 is CAWSDSSNQPQHF. Full variable domain (rest looked up from reference TRBV30 and TRBJ1-5): SQTIHQWPATLVQPVGSPLSLECTVEGTSNPNLYWYRQAAGRGLQLLFYSVGIGQISSEVPQNLSASRPQDRQFILSSKKLLLSDSGFYLCAWSDSSNQPQHFGDGTRLSIL.

This chain joins TRBV6-5 and TRBJ2-5; TCRdb's D gene call, TRBD2, goes unchecked for lack of DNA. The CDR3 runs to 15 residues. Germline V gene lookup returns CDR1 MNHEY and CDR2 SVGAGI. The CDR3 reads CASSSAGGAQETQYF.

The rearrangement uses TRBV7-9 and TRBJ1-6; with no DNA, the TCRdb D assignment of TRBD1 cannot be verified. CDR3 length: 12 amino acids. From germline, CDR1 is SEHNR and CDR2 FQNEAQ (reference sequence). The CDR3: CAGSEGNSPLHF. The full variable domain, in which reference TRBV7-9 and TRBJ1-6 provide the parts outside the CDR3, is DTGVSQNPRHKITKRGQNVTFRCDPISEHNRLYWYRQTLGQGPEFLTYFQNEAQLEKSRLLSDRFSAERPKGSFSTLEIQRTEQGDSAMYLCAGSEGNSPLHFGNGTRLTVT.